What follows are 22 T cell receptor beta chains derived from one specimen sequenced in a study of regulatory T cells in long-lasting Graves disease. Investigators prepared the TCR beta libraries by applying iRepertoire HTBI primers and Arm-PCR of CDR3 regions. TCRdb reprocessed the multiplex PCR reads with MiXCR, giving one entry per CDR3 protein. Among approximately 400,000 distinct CDR3 sequences, about a quarter were seen once, and the ten largest hold roughly 26%. Time point reported: persistent/refractory GD, antithyroid drugs over 5 years with positive TRAb. Extracted RNA from PBMCs served as the source of the TCR library. Specimen: peripheral blood mononuclear cells (PBMCs), collected when the disease was refractory, from a patient treated with antithyroid drugs. The receptors originated from a female donor with Graves disease.

The chain is built from TRBV6-5 and TRBJ2-5; D is perhaps TRBD1 (6 bases). CDR1 and CDR2 (germline): MNHEY, SVGAGI. This CDR3 has 16 residues. Trimming removed 2 bases at V and 0 bases at J, with 13 bases between. The chain's CDR3 is CASSYGQNTYQETQYF. The CDR3 bases are TGTGCCAGCAGTTACGGACAGAACACGTACCAAGAGACCCAGTACTTC.

The chain uses TRBV30 and TRBJ2-1; D gene unclear. The V and J ends lost 0 bases and 9 bases respectively, with 9 bases between them. This CDR3 is 12 amino acids long. Germline V gene lookup returns CDR1 GTSNPN and CDR2 SVGIG (reference sequence). This CDR3 is CAWSVELREQFF. CDR3 coding DNA: TGTGCCTGGAGTGTAGAACTACGTGAGCAGTTCTTC.

The CDR3 here is CATSRVRTGDSPEAFF. In nucleotides, the CDR3 is TGTGCCACCAGCAGAGTCCGGACAGGTGATTCCCCTGAAGCTTTCTTT. The chain has TRBV15 and TRBJ1-1, with 7 bases identical to TRBD1. Germline-derived CDR1 and CDR2 are LNHNV and YYDKDF (reference sequence). The junction had 11 bases not matched to a gene; V was cut back by 1 base and J by 6 bases. This CDR3 is 16 amino acids long. Complete variable domain (other parts from reference TRBV15 and TRBJ1-1): DAMVIQNPRYQVTQFGKPVTLSCSQTLNHNVMYWYQQKSSQAPKLLFHYYDKDFNNEADTPDNFQSRRPNTSFCFLDIRSPGLGDTAMYLCATSRVRTGDSPEAFFGQGTRLTVV.

This clonotype was picked up a small number of times. This rearrangement joins TRBV28 to TRBJ2-7, with D perhaps matching TRBD1 (5 bases). This CDR3 has 11 amino acids. Trimming pared 7 bases from V and 8 bases from J, leaving 12 bases between. CDR1 is MDHEN, CDR2 SYDVKM, per germline. As DNA, the CDR3 is TGTGCCAGCAATTCATCAGGGAAGCAGTACTTC. It specifies CASNSSGKQYF.

This clonotype appeared a few times. In DNA form, the CDR3 reads TGTGCCACCAGTGACGCAGGGAGCAAAAACATTCAGTACTTC. Encoded protein: CATSDAGSKNIQYF. This chain joins TRBV24-1 and TRBJ2-4; D is possibly TRBD1 or TRBD2 (5 bases each). Trimming removed 4 bases at V and 3 bases at J, with 9 bases between. Germline assignment: CDR1 KGHDR and CDR2 SFDVKD. The CDR3 is 14 amino acids.

CDR3: CASSSGLGLETQYF. In DNA form, the CDR3 reads TGTGCCAGCAGCTCGGGCCTTGGTTTGGAGACCCAGTACTTC. The chain recombines TRBV7-9 with TRBJ2-5; D unresolved. V was cut by 4 bases and J by 5 bases, with 14 bases left in between. The germline CDR1 and CDR2 sequences are SEHNR and FQNEAQ (reference sequence). This CDR3 has 14 residues.

The count of this clonotype is one. The chain joins TRBV19 to TRBJ1-4; unclear D gene. The V gene's germline CDR1 is LNHDA and CDR2 SQIVND (reference sequence). The CDR3 totals 14 residues. V was shortened by 4 bases and J by 3 bases, with 9 bases between the two germline ends. The CDR3 DNA reads as TGTGCCAGTAGTAGGTACTCGTCTAATGAAAAACTGTTTTTT. Translating gives CASSRYSSNEKLFF.

This clonotype showed up just once. DNA for the CDR3: TGCGCCAGCAGCCCGGGGCAATACAATGAGCAGTTCTTC. Its protein is CASSPGQYNEQFF. This chain uses TRBV5-1 with TRBJ2-1, with D possibly being TRBD1 or TRBD2 (5 bases each). Germline V gene sequence: CDR1 SGHRS, CDR2 YFSETQ. V was clipped by 4 bases and J by 4 bases, with 9 bases between them. This CDR3 spans 13 amino acids.

This clonotype came up many times. This sequence joins TRBV2 and TRBJ2-2; no definite D call. Trimming took 7 bases from V and 7 from J, leaving 13 bases between them. The CDR3 runs to 13 residues. CDR1 is SNHLY and CDR2 is FYNNEI in the germline V gene. The chain's CDR3 is CASNSPQSGELFF. In DNA, the CDR3 is TGTGCCAGCAACTCCCCCCAGAGCGGGGAGCTGTTTTTT.

This clonotype appeared many times. The rearrangement uses TRBV5-1 and TRBJ1-1, with a possible D match to TRBD1 (6 bases). This CDR3 comprises 16 residues. CDR1 and CDR2 from the germline V gene are SGHRS and YFSETQ. Trimming left V 0 bases short and J 5 bases short, with 17 bases between. CDR3 in amino acids: CASSLATGQRSTEAFF. CDR3 sequence (DNA): TGCGCCAGCAGCTTGGCAACCGGACAGAGGAGTACTGAAGCTTTCTTT.

This chain joins TRBV2 and TRBJ2-3; 8 positions agree with TRBD2. J gave up 2 bases and V 4 bases, and 5 bases lay outside the gene matches. This CDR3 comprises 15 residues. Germline V gene sequence: CDR1 SNHLY, CDR2 FYNNEI. The CDR3 spells CASSGGTSFTDTQYF. The DNA of the CDR3 is TGTGCCAGCAGTGGGGGGACTAGTTTCACAGATACGCAGTATTTT.

V gene TRBV4-1 combines with J gene TRBJ1-1; D is unresolved. The CDR3 sequence is 13 residues long. CDR1 MGHRA and CDR2 YSYEKL come from the germline V gene. Trimming pared 0 bases from V and 7 bases from J, leaving 9 bases between. The CDR3 region has the DNA TGCGCCAGCAGCCAAGAGGGGTGGCTTGAAGCTTTCTTT. Its translation is CASSQEGWLEAFF.

This clonotype was seen only a few times. V gene TRBV3-1 combines with J gene TRBJ1-1; D not resolved. With 2 bases removed from V and 0 bases from J, the gap between germline ends came to 10 bases. The germline V gene encodes CDR1 LGHDT and CDR2 YNNKEL (reference sequence). This CDR3 is 15 amino acids long. Here the CDR3 reads CASSQRQAMNTEAFF. In DNA form, the CDR3 reads TGTGCCAGCAGCCAAAGGCAGGCCATGAACACTGAAGCTTTCTTT.

This clonotype was found a few times. The chain couples TRBV25-1 to TRBJ2-1; 7 bases are a match to TRBD2. CDR1 MGHDK and CDR2 SYGVNS come from the germline V gene. The CDR3 covers 17 residues. The junction had 7 bases not matched to a gene; V was cut back by 2 bases and J by 0 bases. The DNA of the CDR3 is TGTGCCAGCAGTGAAGATGGCGGGAGTTCCTCCTACAATGAGCAGTTCTTC. Amino acids: CASSEDGGSSSYNEQFF. Full variable domain (remainder filled in from reference TRBV25-1 and TRBJ2-1): EADIYQTPRYLVIGTGKKITLECSQTMGHDKMYWYQQDPGMELHLIHYSYGVNSTEKGDLSSESTVSRIRTEHFPLTLESARPSHTSQYLCASSEDGGSSSYNEQFFGPGTRLTVL.

This clonotype occurred many times. The chain has TRBV6-5 and TRBJ1-2; D not resolved. The germline V gene has CDR1 MNHEY and CDR2 SVGAGI. This CDR3 is 12 amino acids long. With 4 bases removed from V and 8 bases from J, the gap between germline ends came to 11 bases. The CDR3 DNA is TGTGCCAGCAGTTCCTTCGATTCCGGCTACACCTTC. Translating it yields CASSSFDSGYTF.

There are a few counts of this clonotype. The rearrangement joins TRBV7-2 to TRBJ1-2; 7 bases fit TRBD1. Losses at the gene ends were 5 bases for V and 0 bases for J; bases not matched to a gene: 6. The CDR3 spans 15 residues. Germline-derived CDR1 and CDR2 are SGHTA and FQGNSA. The CDR3 loop reads CASSQNRGANYGYTF. The CDR3 DNA reads TGTGCCAGCAGCCAAAACAGGGGAGCTAACTATGGCTACACCTTC.

This clonotype was observed many times. CDR3: CASSLSGVLPYEQYF. The CDR3 DNA reads as TGTGCCAGCAGTTTATCTGGGGTCCTTCCCTACGAGCAGTACTTC. V usage is TRBV28 and J usage is TRBJ2-7; D remains unclear. The CDR3 extends over 15 amino acids. V dropped 1 base and J dropped 2 bases, with 12 bases sitting between them. Germline lookup yields CDR1 MDHEN and CDR2 SYDVKM.

This clonotype was observed a handful of times. The chain links TRBV3-1 to TRBJ2-7; no clear D gene. The CDR3 has 14 residues. Germline V gene lookup returns CDR1 LGHDT and CDR2 YNNKEL (reference sequence). Trimming stripped 0 bases from V and 0 bases from J, with 6 bases between. Here the CDR3 reads CASSQEPSSYEQYF. The CDR3, as DNA: TGTGCCAGCAGCCAAGAACCCTCCTCCTACGAGCAGTACTTC.

This clonotype showed up just once. The chain combines TRBV30 with TRBJ2-7, with a possible D match to TRBD2 (6 bases). From germline, CDR1 is GTSNPN and CDR2 SVGIG (reference sequence). The CDR3 runs 13 residues. Trimming pared 5 bases from V and 4 bases from J, leaving 15 bases between. The CDR3 DNA reads as TGTGCCTGGGACAACACGGGAGCTTACGAGCAGTACTTC. Its protein is CAWDNTGAYEQYF. Based on the CDR3 plus reference TRBV30 and TRBJ2-7, the full variable domain is SQTIHQWPATLVQPVGSPLSLECTVEGTSNPNLYWYRQAAGRGLQLLFYSVGIGQISSEVPQNLSASRPQDRQFILSSKKLLLSDSGFYLCAWDNTGAYEQYFGPGTRLTVT.

The chain recombines TRBV20-1 with TRBJ2-2; D call uncertain. The CDR3 extends over 15 amino acids. V lost 3 bases to trimming and J lost 0 bases, with 11 bases between them. Germline V CDR1 and CDR2: DFQATT, SNEGSKA (reference sequence). The CDR3 sequence: CSASPVGANTGELFF. DNA of the CDR3: TGCAGTGCTAGCCCCGTGGGCGCGAACACCGGGGAGCTGTTTTTT.

V and J are TRBV6-2 or TRBV6-3 and TRBJ2-2, with TRBD2 matching over 8 bases. CDR3 length: 16 residues. CDR1 is MNHEY and CDR2 is SVGEGT in the germline V gene. V shed 4 bases and J 5 bases; nucleotides not matched to a gene: 9. The CDR3 nucleotides are TGTGCCAGCAGTTTGGGAGCGGGAGTTACTACCGGGGAGCTGTTTTTT. This translates into CASSLGAGVTTGELFF.

This clonotype was detected only a few times. The chain carries TRBV5-1 and TRBJ2-6; D is unclear. V lost 6 bases and J 1 base, leaving 11 bases between the germline ends. Germline assignment: CDR1 SGHRS and CDR2 YFSETQ. CDR3 length: 15 amino acids. The CDR3 nucleotides are TGCGCCAGCAACCCAGGAACATCTGGGGCCAACGTCCTGACTTTC. This gives the protein CASNPGTSGANVLTF.